This T cell receptor (beta chain) comes out of a study of regulatory T cells in long-lasting Graves disease. There are a few counts of this clonotype. What it binds is unknown. Whole-study results and caveats: Rather than thyroid tissue, only peripheral blood underwent study. Newly diagnosed patients shared about a thousand public clonotypes; persistent patients shared approximately 2,900. TCR diversity was lower in persistent Graves' patients (versus newly diagnosed ones).

Combining iRepertoire HTBI primers with Arm-PCR of CDR3 regions, the authors built TCR beta libraries. TCRdb used MiXCR to reprocess the multiplex PCR reads, holding one entry per CDR3 protein. The sample consists of about 470,000 distinct CDR3 sequences, around a fifth of them appearing once. The CDR3 loop spans 15 amino acids. CDR1 MDHEN and CDR2 SYDVKM come from the germline V gene. The J segment lost 6 bases and the V segment lost 3 bases, leaving 8 bases of the junction unmatched. This sample's time point: persistent/refractory GD, antithyroid drugs over 5 years with positive TRAb. With RNA extracted from PBMCs as input, the TCR library was made.

This sequence was found in a female donor with Graves disease. The rearrangement joins TRBV28 to TRBJ2-7; 10 bases line up with TRBD2. The sequencing here drew on peripheral blood mononuclear cells (PBMCs), taken when the disease was refractory, from a patient treated with antithyroid drugs. The CDR3 reads CASSFLQTSGCEQYF. CDR3 in DNA: TGTGCCAGCAGTTTCCTCCAGACTAGCGGGTGCGAGCAGTACTTC.